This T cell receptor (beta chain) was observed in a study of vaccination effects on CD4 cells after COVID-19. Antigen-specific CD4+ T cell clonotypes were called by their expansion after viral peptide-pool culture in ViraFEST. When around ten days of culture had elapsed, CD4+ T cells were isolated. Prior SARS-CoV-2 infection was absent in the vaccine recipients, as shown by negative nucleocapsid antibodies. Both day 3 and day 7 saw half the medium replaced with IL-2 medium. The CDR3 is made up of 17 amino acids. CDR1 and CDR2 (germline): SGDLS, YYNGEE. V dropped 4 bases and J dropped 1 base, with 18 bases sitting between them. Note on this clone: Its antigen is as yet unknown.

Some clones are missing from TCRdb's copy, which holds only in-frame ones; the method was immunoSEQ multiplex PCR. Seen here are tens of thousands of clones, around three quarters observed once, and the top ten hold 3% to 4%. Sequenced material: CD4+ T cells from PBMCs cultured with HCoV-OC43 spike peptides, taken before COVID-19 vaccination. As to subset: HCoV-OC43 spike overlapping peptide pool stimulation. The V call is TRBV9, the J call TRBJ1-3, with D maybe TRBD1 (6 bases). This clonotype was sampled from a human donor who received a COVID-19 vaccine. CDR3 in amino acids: CASSPRGGRPSGNTIYF. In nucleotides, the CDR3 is TGTGCCAGCAGCCCCCGGGGGGGCAGACCTTCTGGAAACACCATATATTTT. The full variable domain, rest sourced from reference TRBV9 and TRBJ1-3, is DSGVTQTPKHLITATGQRVTLRCSPRSGDLSVYWYQQSLDQGLQFLIQYYNGEERAKGNILERFSAQQFPDLHSELNLSSLELGDSALYFCASSPRGGRPSGNTIYFGEGSWLTVV.